A selection of T cell receptor beta chains follows, all from one sample in a study of blood T cell repertoires in COVID-19. Sequencing used immunoSEQ multiplex PCR; TCRdb keeps in-frame clones, though not all of them. The table includes around 85,000 clones, roughly 89% detected once. Sample: peripheral blood. The receptor source for this set is a woman older than 75 with active or convalescent COVID-19. The CDR3 runs from the conserved cysteine through the conserved F or W. A D gene is named only where the DNA matches it firmly. The size of a clone is reported for some rows only, either as once, few or many, or as a class for expanded clones.

D gene,V gene,clone size,J gene,CDR3 protein,CDR3 DNA
-,TRBV2,-,TRBJ1-1,CASSGAMNTEAFF,TGTGCCAGCAGTGGGGCAATGAACACTGAAGCTTTCTTT
-,TRBV5-4,-,TRBJ1-3,CASSSDSTSGNTIYF,TGTGCCAGCAGCTCGGACAGCACCTCTGGAAACACCATATATTTT
-,TRBV6-5,-,TRBJ1-2,CASQGAAPQYGYTF,TGTGCCAGCCAAGGGGCGGCACCCCAGTATGGCTACACCTTC
-,TRBV28,-,TRBJ2-3,CASSLPRVGISTDTQYF,TGTGCCAGCAGTTTACCCAGGGTGGGGATTAGCACAGATACGCAGTATTTT
TRBD1,TRBV7-2,-,TRBJ1-1,CASSQFSDRGEAFF,TGTGCCAGCAGCCAATTTTCTGACAGGGGGGAAGCTTTCTTT
TRBD2,TRBV7-9,-,TRBJ2-3,CASSLRQLAGGGITDTQYF,TGTGCCAGCAGCCTGCGTCAACTAGCGGGAGGCGGAATCACAGATACGCAGTATTTT
TRBD1,TRBV5-1,-,TRBJ1-2,CASMRGTEVLTDYTF,TGCGCCAGCATGAGGGGGACAGAGGTTCTCACTGACTACACCTTC
TRBD2,TRBV28,-,TRBJ2-7,CASSSRTSTGIEQYF,TGTGCCAGCAGTTCGCGGACTAGCACGGGGATCGAGCAGTACTTC
-,TRBV7-9,-,TRBJ1-1,CASSYYGNTEAFF,TGTGCCAGCAGCTACTACGGGAACACTGAAGCTTTCTTT
-,TRBV11-2,-,TRBJ2-2,CASSPRRVGGTGTGELFF,TGTGCCAGCAGCCCAAGGCGGGTGGGGGGAACGGGCACCGGGGAGCTGTTTTTT
TRBD2,TRBV3-1/TRBV3-2,-,TRBJ2-7,CASSHLIAGGLPLQYF,TGTGCCAGCAGCCACTTAATAGCGGGAGGGCTACCTTTGCAGTACTTC
-,TRBV28,-,TRBJ2-1,CASSLLERVSYNEQFF,TGTGCCAGCAGTTTATTAGAGCGGGTATCCTACAATGAGCAGTTCTTC
-,TRBV28,-,TRBJ2-4,CASSLLENIQYF,TGTGCCAGCAGTTTGTTAGAAAACATTCAGTACTTC
TRBD1,TRBV7-7,-,TRBJ2-6,CASSQGQGSVLTF,TGTGCTAGCAGCCAAGGACAGGGTTCCGTCCTGACTTTC
TRBD1,TRBV28,-,TRBJ1-4,CASSDGTGQGILQLFF,TGTGCCAGCAGTGACGGGACAGGCCAGGGTATACTCCAACTGTTTTTT
TRBD1,TRBV27,-,TRBJ2-7,CASRGGPGQGLTYEQYF,TGTGCCAGCAGGGGGGGACCGGGACAGGGCTTAACCTACGAGCAGTACTTC
-,TRBV7-8,once,TRBJ2-7,CASSSTGREQYF,TGTGCCAGCAGCAGTACAGGGAGAGAGCAGTACTTC
TRBD2,TRBV5-1,-,TRBJ2-3,CASSLAPSGRAGTQYF,TGCGCCAGCAGCTTGGCCCCTAGCGGGAGGGCCGGGACGCAGTATTTT
TRBD2,TRBV6-4,-,TRBJ2-1,CASAPSTSGRAVEQFF,TGTGCCAGCGCTCCCTCGACTAGCGGGAGGGCCGTTGAGCAGTTCTTC
-,TRBV29-1,-,TRBJ1-1,CSVDRGMVDTEAFF,TGCAGCGTTGATCGAGGGATGGTTGACACTGAAGCTTTCTTT
TRBD1,TRBV7-2,-,TRBJ1-2,CASSYSGGSGYTF,TGTGCCAGCAGCTACTCAGGGGGCTCTGGCTACACCTTC
-,TRBV27,-,TRBJ1-6,CASSPLGRDNSPLHF,TGTGCCAGCAGTCCCCTGGGCAGAGATAATTCACCCCTCCACTTT
TRBD2,TRBV7-9,-,TRBJ2-1,CASSFSGTSYNEQFF,TGTGCCAGCAGCTTTAGCGGGACCTCCTACAATGAGCAGTTCTTC
-,TRBV28,-,TRBJ1-1,CASSWLNTEAFF,TGTGCCAGCAGTTGGCTGAACACTGAAGCTTTCTTT
-,TRBV7-9,-,TRBJ1-4,CASSPHGGGPNEKLFF,TGTGCCAGCAGCCCCCACGGGGGGGGGCCTAATGAAAAACTGTTTTTT
-,TRBV28,once,TRBJ2-7,CASSLLGGEEQYF,TGTGCCAGCAGTTTATTGGGAGGAGAGGAGCAGTACTTC
-,TRBV7-2,-,TRBJ2-5,CASSLYSETQYF,TGTGCCAGCAGCCTATATTCAGAGACCCAGTACTTC